A selection of T cell receptor beta chains follows, all from one sample in a study of shared clonotypes between healthy human individuals. The method was immunoSEQ multiplex PCR; TCRdb's version includes in-frame clones alone and lacks a portion of them. The sample shows about 580,000 clones, roughly 98% of them seen only once. Sequenced input: naive CD8+ T cells sorted from blood. Receptors were obtained from a man younger than 45 in good health. Both conserved end residues are part of each CDR3. The D gene is left open where the match is weak. A row's size may be missing; if present it is once, few, many or a size class.

V gene	clone size	J gene	D gene	CDR3 protein	CDR3 DNA
TRBV9	NA	TRBJ1-1	NA	CASSANPDAAATSTEAFF	TGTGCCAGCAGCGCTAATCCGGACGCAGCCGCTACGAGCACTGAAGCTTTCTTT
TRBV30	NA	TRBJ2-7	NA	CAWRGHEQYF	TGTGCCTGGAGGGGACACGAGCAGTACTTC
TRBV4-3	NA	TRBJ2-7	TRBD2	CASSQGGGINYEQYF	TGCGCCAGCAGCCAAGGGGGGGGAATCAACTACGAGCAGTACTTC
TRBV5-4	NA	TRBJ2-7	NA	CASSFIPQGGPYEQYF	TGTGCCAGCAGCTTTATCCCACAGGGTGGCCCCTACGAGCAGTACTTC
TRBV11-2	NA	TRBJ2-7	TRBD1	CASSSPGQGDYEQYF	TGTGCCAGCAGCTCCCCGGGACAGGGGGACTACGAGCAGTACTTC
TRBV11-2	NA	TRBJ2-1	NA	CASGIGNWVIYEQFF	TGTGCCAGCGGGATTGGGAACTGGGTCATTTATGAGCAGTTCTTC
TRBV28	NA	TRBJ2-7	NA	CASSYNSNEQYF	TGTGCCAGCAGCTACAACAGTAACGAGCAGTACTTC
TRBV7-9	NA	TRBJ2-3	TRBD2	CASSETSSGRYTDTQYF	TGTGCCAGCAGCGAAACCTCTAGCGGGAGGTACACAGATACGCAGTATTTT
TRBV14	NA	TRBJ2-7	NA	CASSQDPSRASYEQYF	TGTGCCAGCAGCCAGGACCCCAGCCGGGCCTCCTACGAGCAGTACTTC
TRBV30	few	TRBJ1-4	TRBD1	CAWSSGTGLFF	TGTGCCTGGAGCTCCGGGACAGGGCTGTTTTTT
TRBV5-4	NA	TRBJ2-3	TRBD1	CASSLGTGQYF	TGTGCCAGCAGCTTAGGGACAGGGCAGTATTTT
TRBV11-1	NA	TRBJ2-5	NA	CASSPRDTRPQETQYF	TGTGCCAGCAGCCCCCGGGACACCCGCCCGCAAGAGACCCAGTACTTC
TRBV6-5	once	TRBJ2-7	NA	CASSSGFSYEQYF	TGTGCCAGCAGTTCGGGTTTTTCCTACGAGCAGTACTTC
TRBV27	NA	TRBJ2-7	TRBD2	CASSSAGLAGFEQYF	TGTGCCAGCAGCTCGGCGGGACTAGCGGGATTCGAGCAGTACTTC
TRBV5-6	NA	TRBJ2-5	NA	CASSLGSEDQETQYF	TGTGCCAGCAGCTTGGGTAGCGAGGATCAAGAGACCCAGTACTTC
TRBV6-4	NA	TRBJ2-1	TRBD2	CASSDGTSGNEQFF	TGTGCCAGCAGTGACGGGACTAGCGGGAATGAGCAGTTCTTC
TRBV5-1	once	TRBJ2-3	NA	CASSPLWRGSTTDTQYF	TGCGCCAGCAGCCCCCTTTGGAGGGGGTCTACCACAGATACGCAGTATTTT
TRBV2	NA	TRBJ2-1	TRBD2	CANAGTRVSSYNEQFF	TGTGCCAACGCCGGGACTAGAGTAAGCTCCTACAATGAGCAGTTCTTC
TRBV29-1	once	TRBJ2-5	TRBD2	CSVVDRGGQETQYF	TGCAGCGTTGTGGACCGGGGGGGCCAAGAGACCCAGTACTTC
TRBV6-5	NA	TRBJ2-3	NA	CASSYSPGGLSDTQYF	TGTGCCAGCAGTTACTCGCCGGGGGGCCTATCAGATACGCAGTATTTT
TRBV7-9	NA	TRBJ2-1	TRBD1	CASSSNRGHNEQFF	TGTGCCAGCAGCTCCAACAGGGGACACAATGAGCAGTTCTTC
TRBV30	NA	TRBJ1-3	NA	CAWWAASGNTIYF	TGTGCTTGGTGGGCAGCCTCTGGAAACACCATATATTTT
TRBV7-9	NA	TRBJ1-5	NA	CASSTYGQPQHF	TGTGCCAGCAGCACCTATGGGCAGCCCCAGCATTTT
TRBV7-6	NA	TRBJ2-7	NA	CASSLGYGGAYEQYF	TGTGCCAGCAGCTTAGGTTACGGAGGGGCCTACGAGCAGTACTTC
TRBV25-1	NA	TRBJ1-3	NA	CASQPDGITGNTIYF	TGTGCCAGCCAACCTGACGGAATAACTGGAAACACCATATATTTT
TRBV27	NA	TRBJ2-6	NA	CASSPRVPGANVLTF	TGTGCCAGCAGCCCACGGGTCCCTGGGGCCAACGTCCTGACTTTC
TRBV25-1	NA	TRBJ1-1	NA	CASSSLGLNTEAFF	TGTGCCAGCAGTAGCCTGGGGCTGAACACTGAAGCTTTCTTT
TRBV7-9	NA	TRBJ2-3	TRBD2	CASAGTSGTSTQYF	TGTGCCAGCGCCGGGACTAGCGGGACAAGTACGCAGTATTTT
TRBV5-1	NA	TRBJ2-5	TRBD2	CASSLGSGSRETQYF	TGCGCCAGCAGCTTGGGTAGCGGGAGTAGGGAGACCCAGTACTTC
TRBV30	NA	TRBJ2-1	NA	CAWTWSSYNEQFF	TGTGCCTGGACCTGGAGCTCCTACAATGAGCAGTTCTTC
TRBV15	NA	TRBJ2-1	TRBD1	CATSGGRDRGIGEQFF	TGTGCCACCAGCGGCGGTAGGGACAGGGGGATCGGTGAGCAGTTCTTC
TRBV6-5	once	TRBJ1-2	TRBD1	CASSRDRGHDGYTF	TGTGCCAGCAGCCGGGACAGGGGGCATGATGGCTACACCTTC
TRBV5-4	NA	TRBJ1-1	NA	CASSLVANRDTEAFF	TGTGCCAGCAGCTTGGTTGCGAACAGGGACACTGAAGCTTTCTTT
TRBV27	NA	TRBJ2-2	NA	CASSLRQFTGELFF	TGTGCCAGCAGTTTAAGGCAGTTCACCGGGGAGCTGTTTTTT
TRBV14	NA	TRBJ2-1	TRBD1	CASSPYGQGYHEQFF	TGTGCCAGCAGCCCCTACGGACAGGGATATCATGAGCAGTTCTTC
TRBV27	NA	TRBJ2-7	TRBD1	CASSLGSGQDYEQYF	TGTGCCAGCAGTTTAGGCTCGGGACAGGACTACGAGCAGTACTTC
TRBV27	NA	TRBJ2-1	TRBD2	CASSLGTSGRAYNEQFF	TGTGCCAGCAGTTTAGGGACTAGCGGGAGGGCCTACAATGAGCAGTTCTTC
TRBV29-1	NA	TRBJ2-2	TRBD2	CSGTSGTDTGELFF	TGCAGCGGGACTAGCGGGACAGACACCGGGGAGCTGTTTTTT
TRBV5-1	NA	TRBJ1-1	NA	CASSAYQGNVPEAFF	TGCGCCAGCAGCGCATACCAGGGAAACGTCCCTGAAGCTTTCTTT
TRBV28	NA	TRBJ1-5	NA	CASSFPTSGESNQPQHF	TGTGCCAGCAGTTTCCCCACTTCGGGCGAAAGCAATCAGCCCCAGCATTTT
TRBV29-1	few	TRBJ2-2	NA	CSVGAENTGELFF	TGCAGCGTTGGGGCGGAGAACACCGGGGAGCTGTTTTTT
TRBV11-2	NA	TRBJ1-2	NA	CASSSWEGGGYTF	TGTGCCAGCAGCTCCTGGGAGGGCGGCGGCTACACCTTC